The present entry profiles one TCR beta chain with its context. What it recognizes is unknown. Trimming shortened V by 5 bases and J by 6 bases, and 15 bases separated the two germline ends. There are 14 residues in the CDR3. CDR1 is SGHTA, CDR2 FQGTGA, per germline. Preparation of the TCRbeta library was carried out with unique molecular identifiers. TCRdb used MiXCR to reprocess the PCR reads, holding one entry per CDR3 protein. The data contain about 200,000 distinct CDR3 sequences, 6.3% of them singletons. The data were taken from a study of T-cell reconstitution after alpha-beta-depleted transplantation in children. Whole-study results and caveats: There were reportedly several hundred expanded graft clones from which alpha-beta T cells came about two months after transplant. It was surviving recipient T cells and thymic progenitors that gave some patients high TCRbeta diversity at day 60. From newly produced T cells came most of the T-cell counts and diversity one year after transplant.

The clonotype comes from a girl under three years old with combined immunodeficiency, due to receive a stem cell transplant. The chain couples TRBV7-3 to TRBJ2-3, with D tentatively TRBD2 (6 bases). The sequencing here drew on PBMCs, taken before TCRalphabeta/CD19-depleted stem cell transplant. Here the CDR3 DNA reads TGTGCCAGCAGCCCGACGGCGGGGTCGGATACGCAGTATTTT. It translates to CASSPTAGSDTQYF.